The 13 T cell receptor beta chains in this list originate from one sample, sequenced in a study of cytomegalovirus exposure and HLA in healthy donors (dated by TCRdb to about 2017). To prepare the library, the immunoSEQ multiplex PCR assay was applied. The multiplex PCR relied on a mix of 60 forward primers for TCR Vbeta segments and 13 reverse primers for TCR Jbeta segments. Sourced from immuneACCESS, this table was stored by TCRdb with only in-frame sequences that have V and J called. A share of the clones is absent; for the studies checked, an unresolved V gene accounts for under half, and the remainder has no known explanation. The sample profile shows some 110,000 clones; under 85% of them were found once. The ten largest account for around 3.9% of the sample. Sequencing was performed on PBMCs. The source of these receptors is a woman in her forties or fifties in good health and CMV-seropositive.

The chain carries TRBV7-6 and TRBJ1-6; D is unclear. The CDR3 is 16 amino acids. The germline V and J ends were trimmed by 4 bases and 6 bases, with 16 bases remaining between them. Per germline, CDR1 SGHVS and CDR2 FNYEAQ. In nucleotides, the CDR3 is TGTGCCAGCAGCTCGGGCGCGGGGTTAGGTAATTCACCCCTCCACTTT. This sequence encodes CASSSGAGLGNSPLHF.

J is TRBJ2-5 and V is TRBV11-2; D may be TRBD2 (6 bases). CDR1 is SGHAT, CDR2 FQNNGV, per germline. Trimming left V 1 base short and J 4 bases short, with 13 bases between. This CDR3 has 15 amino acids. The CDR3 nucleotides are TGTGCCAGCAGCTTAGTTCCGGGGAGGCGAGAGACCCAGTACTTC. It specifies CASSLVPGRRETQYF.

CDR3 in DNA: TGCAGCGTGGGGGACAGGGGAACAGATACGCAGTATTTT. This translates into CSVGDRGTDTQYF. V and J are TRBV29-1 and TRBJ2-3; TRBD1 matches 10 bases. CDR1 is SQVTM and CDR2 is ANQGSEA in the germline V gene. The V gene end was trimmed by 6 bases and the J gene end by 3 bases; junction bases not matched to a gene: 3. CDR3 size: 13 residues.

The gene calls are TRBV28 and TRBJ2-5, with D maybe TRBD2 (5 bases). The V and J ends lost 3 bases and 5 bases respectively, with 16 bases between them. From germline, CDR1 is MDHEN and CDR2 SYDVKM. The CDR3 covers 15 residues. The CDR3 DNA is TGTGCCAGCAGTTTGGGAGTAGCCCGCGGGGAGACCCAGTACTTC. Its protein is CASSLGVARGETQYF.

The chain joins TRBV7-9 to TRBJ2-6; TRBD1 matches 7 bases. This CDR3 is built from 15 residues. Germline-derived CDR1 and CDR2 are SEHNR and FQNEAQ (reference sequence). After removal of 5 bases from V and 1 base from J, the junction contained 2 bases not matched to a gene. The CDR3 DNA reads as TGTGCCAGCAGCACAGGGGAATCTGGGGCCAACGTCCTGACTTTC. Protein product: CASSTGESGANVLTF.

This chain connects TRBV5-1 to TRBJ2-1; TRBD1 aligns across 11 bases. V was pared by 4 bases and J by 5 bases, with 5 bases of the junction left unmatched. CDR3 length: 15 amino acids. Germline values: CDR1 SGHRS, CDR2 YFSETQ. The CDR3, as DNA: TGCGCCAGCAGCCCGGGACAGGGGGACAACAATGAGCAGTTCTTC. This gives the protein CASSPGQGDNNEQFF.

This chain joins TRBV7-3 and TRBJ1-2; the D is unclear. Germline CDR1 and CDR2: SGHTA and FQGTGA. The CDR3 extends over 13 amino acids. Between the trimmed V and J ends, which lost 4 bases and 2 bases, there was a span of 8 bases. CDR3: CASSWTGNYGYTF. The CDR3 DNA is TGTGCCAGCAGCTGGACGGGGAACTATGGCTACACCTTC.

This clone was detected a few times. One end of the junction is discordant with germline, which a read error may explain. This chain links TRBV7-2 with TRBJ2-7; TRBD1 aligns across 9 bases. Per germline, CDR1 SGHTA and CDR2 FQGNSA. There are 13 residues in the CDR3. DNA of the CDR3: TGTGCCAGCAGCTTAGGGGTGGGGGGACAGGGAGACTTC. Encoded protein: CASSLGVGGQGDF.

This clone was detected a few times. The V call is TRBV7-2, the J call TRBJ2-1; 11 bases align to TRBD2. The length of the CDR3 is 15 residues. V shed 4 bases and J 8 bases; nucleotides not matched to a gene: 7. In germline, CDR1 is SGHTA, CDR2 FQGNSA. Here the CDR3 DNA reads TGTGCCAGCAGCTGGATAGCGGGGGGGCAGTATGAGCAGTTCTTC. It specifies CASSWIAGGQYEQFF.

The chain couples TRBV19 to TRBJ1-6; D uncertain. Trimming took 9 bases from V and 0 from J, leaving 9 bases between them. The CDR3 runs 14 residues. Germline V lookup: CDR1 LNHDA, CDR2 SQIVND (reference sequence). CDR3 bases: TGTGCCAGCCGGCGGAGCTCCTATAATTCACCCCTCCACTTT. Its translation is CASRRSSYNSPLHF.

CDR3 sequence (DNA): TGTGCCAGCAGCTTAGGTCAGAGGACAGACTACAATGAGCAGTTCTTC. Its translation: CASSLGQRTDYNEQFF. The chain combines TRBV11-3 with TRBJ2-1, with D maybe TRBD1 (6 bases). CDR3 length: 16 residues. Germline V gene sequence: CDR1 SGHNT, CDR2 YENEEA. Trimming cost V 1 base and J 3 bases, with 13 bases left between them.

The rearrangement joins TRBV2 to TRBJ1-2; TRBD1 agrees at 9 bases. The CDR3 runs to 15 residues. V dropped 8 bases and J dropped 3; count of bases not matched to a gene: 10. Germline assignment: CDR1 SNHLY and CDR2 FYNNEI. CDR3 DNA sequence: TGTGCCAGCGGCCCGGGACAGGGTTTCGACTATGGCTACACCTTC. The encoded protein is CASGPGQGFDYGYTF.

The V and J genes are TRBV5-1 and TRBJ1-3; 7 bases align to TRBD1. CDR3 length equals 15 residues. Germline CDR1 is SGHRS and CDR2 is YFSETQ. J lost 2 bases, V lost 4 bases, and 6 bases had no gene match. CDR3 nucleotides: TGCGCCAGCAGCATAACAGGGGATACTGGAAACACCATATATTTT. It specifies CASSITGDTGNTIYF.